This is a list of T cell receptor beta chains from one sample in a study of blood T cell repertoires in COVID-19. Using immunoSEQ multiplex PCR, the repertoire was profiled, and TCRdb retains in-frame clones only, with some absent. Of 120,000 to 150,000 clones listed, 70% to 90% are singletons. The sequenced sample was peripheral blood. Receptors were obtained from a human donor with acute or convalescent COVID-19. The donor label of this sample is uncertain. Both conserved end residues are part of each CDR3. A D gene is named only where the DNA matches it firmly. For some rows the clone size is stated as once, few or many, or as a class when expanded; others skip it.

CDR3 protein	CDR3 DNA	J gene	V gene	D gene	clone size
CASSQDPAGGLDEQFF	TGCGCCAGCAGCCAAGATCCAGCGGGGGGGCTCGATGAGCAGTTCTTC	TRBJ2-1	TRBV4-1	TRBD2	.
CASSALTGAFF	TGTGCCAGCAGCGCACTAACAGGGGCTTTCTTT	TRBJ1-1	TRBV7-2	.	.
CASSVTYISGNTIYF	TGTGCCAGCAGCGTAACATACATCTCTGGAAACACCATATATTTT	TRBJ1-3	TRBV9	.	.
CASSSYTGSYTF	TGTGCCAGCAGCTCATATACGGGGAGCTACACCTTC	TRBJ1-2	TRBV3-1/TRBV3-2	.	.
CASSLASTYNEQFF	TGTGCCAGCAGCTTAGCTAGTACCTACAATGAGCAGTTCTTC	TRBJ2-1	TRBV7-2	.	.
CAIKYRSSYNSPLHF	TGTGCCATCAAATACCGGAGCTCCTATAATTCACCCCTCCACTTT	TRBJ1-6	TRBV11-3	.	.
CASSFQGASEKLFF	TGCGCCAGCAGCTTCCAGGGGGCGAGTGAAAAACTGTTTTTT	TRBJ1-4	TRBV5-1	TRBD1	once
CASREGLGQPQHF	TGTGCCAGCAGGGAGGGTTTGGGTCAGCCCCAGCATTTT	TRBJ1-5	TRBV6-5	.	.
CASSGRLSLTDTQYF	TGTGCCAGCAGCGGACGACTAAGCCTCACAGATACGCAGTATTTT	TRBJ2-3	TRBV11-3	.	.
CASSRAGTGFYGYTF	TGTGCCAGCAGCCGGGCCGGGACAGGGTTCTATGGCTACACCTTC	TRBJ1-2	TRBV14	TRBD1	.
CASRSGQGSNQPQHF	TGTGCCAGCAGGTCGGGACAGGGGAGCAATCAGCCCCAGCATTTT	TRBJ1-5	TRBV7-2	TRBD1	.
CASSSGQGDYGYTF	TGTGCCAGCAGTTCGGGACAGGGGGACTATGGCTACACCTTC	TRBJ1-2	TRBV27	TRBD1	.
CASSSGQGIQETQYF	TGCGCCAGCAGCTCGGGACAGGGCATACAAGAGACCCAGTACTTC	TRBJ2-5	TRBV5-1	TRBD1	.
CASSPNRGSFNYGYTF	TGTGCCAGCAGCCCCAACAGGGGGTCATTCAACTATGGCTACACCTTC	TRBJ1-2	TRBV5-6	TRBD1	.
CASSYRGQGPAFF	TGTGCCAGCAGTTACCGGGGACAGGGGCCGGCTTTCTTT	TRBJ1-1	TRBV6-2/TRBV6-3	TRBD1	.
CASRPGGRETQYF	TGTGCCAGCAGGCCCGGGGGACGGGAGACCCAGTACTTC	TRBJ2-5	TRBV6-5	.	.
CASSTMTGDRTEAFF	TGTGCCAGTAGTACCATGACAGGGGATAGGACTGAAGCTTTCTTT	TRBJ1-1	TRBV19	TRBD1	.
CASSGAAGANSPLHF	TGTGCCAGCAGCGGGGCGGCAGGGGCCAACTCACCCCTCCACTTT	TRBJ1-6	TRBV5-6	.	.
CASSQDNTADYGYTF	TGCGCCAGCAGCCAAGATAATACAGCGGACTATGGCTACACCTTC	TRBJ1-2	TRBV4-3	.	.
CASSARGTANEKLFF	TGTGCCAGCAGTGCACGGGGGACAGCGAATGAAAAACTGTTTTTT	TRBJ1-4	TRBV25-1	TRBD1	few
CASSVLPGEDTQYF	TGTGCCAGCAGCGTACTGCCAGGGGAAGATACGCAGTATTTT	TRBJ2-3	TRBV9	.	.
CASSQVVGQVTGELFF	TGTGCCAGCAGCCAAGTTGTCGGTCAGGTCACCGGGGAGCTGTTTTTT	TRBJ2-2	TRBV4-2	.	.
CASTPATVMNTEAFF	TGTGCCAGCACACCGGCGACAGTAATGAACACTGAAGCTTTCTTT	TRBJ1-1	TRBV28	.	once
CASSQGTAGGTNEKLFF	TGCGCCAGCAGCCAGGGTACCGCGGGGGGCACTAATGAAAAACTGTTTTTT	TRBJ1-4	TRBV4-3	.	.
CASSARGSPNQPQHF	TGTGCCAGCAGCGCCAGAGGCAGTCCTAATCAGCCCCAGCATTTT	TRBJ1-5	TRBV9	.	.
CASSRPRATGQVNEAFF	TGTGCCAGCAGCCGGCCAAGGGCGACGGGACAGGTTAATGAAGCTTTCTTT	TRBJ1-1	TRBV3-1/TRBV3-2	TRBD1	.
CASSQAGKLFF	TGTGCCAGCAGCCAAGCCGGGAAACTGTTTTTT	TRBJ1-4	TRBV3-1/TRBV3-2	.	.
CASTWGTRYNSPLHF	TGTGCCAGCACTTGGGGCACCCGCTATAATTCACCCCTCCACTTT	TRBJ1-6	TRBV25-1	.	.
CASSSWTLAGTSTDTQYF	TGTGCCAGCAGTTCATGGACCTTAGCGGGGACTAGCACAGATACGCAGTATTTT	TRBJ2-3	TRBV28	TRBD2	.
CAGRDGNEQFF	TGTGCCGGGAGGGATGGAAATGAGCAGTTCTTC	TRBJ2-1	TRBV13	TRBD2	.
CSSVLWTEAFF	TGCAGCAGCGTTCTGTGGACTGAAGCTTTCTTT	TRBJ1-1	TRBV29-1	.	.
CASRMTGTQMSPLHF	TGTGCCAGTAGAATGACCGGGACACAAATGTCACCCCTCCACTTT	TRBJ1-6	TRBV19	.	.
CASSPSRQGNSPLHF	TGTGCCAGCTCACCATCGCGGCAGGGTAATTCACCCCTCCACTTT	TRBJ1-6	TRBV18	.	.